This T cell receptor (beta chain) was identified in a study of T cell responses to AZD1222 COVID-19 vaccine. General observations from the study: Spike was spanned by vaccine-associated CD4 TCRs, which were dominant at 160-218 and 743-854. Most donors were white British and more were female, and clonal diversity was possibly underestimated. Unmutated variant regions are reportedly the target of nearly half of TCRs that are spike-specific.

This CDR3 has 13 amino acids. Germline V lookup: CDR1 SGHRS, CDR2 YFSETQ. V lost 4 bases, J lost 4 bases, and 11 bases lay in between. There are a few counts of this clone. The antigen is not known. The study pooled second doses at about 4 or about 12 weeks. Produced via immunoSEQ multiplex PCR; TCRdb's table is partial and in-frame only. The repertoire includes 130,000 or so clones, about 91% of them detected once, and around 1.9% sits in the top ten. The sample was peripheral blood, taken 28 days after the second AZD1222 dose. This clonotype was sampled from an adult who received the AZD1222 COVID-19 vaccine. The chain couples TRBV5-1 to TRBJ1-2; D is uncertain. DNA for the CDR3: TGCGCCAGCAGCAACCGGGCCTCCTATGGCTACACCTTC. Translation: CASSNRASYGYTF. Filled out from reference TRBV5-1 and TRBJ1-2, the complete variable domain reads KAGVTQTPRYLIKTRGQQVTLSCSPISGHRSVSWYQQTPGQGLQFLFEYFSETQRNKGNFPGRFSGRQFSNSRSEMNVSTLELGDSALYLCASSNRASYGYTFGSGTRLTVV.